These 13 T cell receptor beta chains were sequenced from one sample in a study of cytotoxic CD8 clonotypes in ibrutinib-treated CLL. TCRdb's table, derived via immunoSEQ multiplex PCR, lists solely in-frame clones and lacks some. The sample has around 150,000 clones, roughly 80% seen once. The source was PBMCs, collected after 12 months of ibrutinib treatment. These receptors originate from a human donor with chronic lymphocytic leukemia.

This chain uses TRBV28 with TRBJ2-7; TRBD1 or TRBD2 may be the D gene (6 bases each). Germline V CDR1 and CDR2: MDHEN, SYDVKM. V lost 6 bases and J 0 bases, leaving 15 bases between the germline ends. The CDR3 length is 15 residues. DNA of the CDR3: TGTGCCAGCAGGCGCGGGACACGTCTCTCCTACGAGCAGTACTTC. Amino acid sequence: CASRRGTRLSYEQYF.

The rearrangement links TRBV7-3 to TRBJ2-2; TRBD1 matches 8 bases. With V trimmed by 4 bases and J by 7 bases, 5 bases remained unmatched. The CDR3 totals 14 residues. The germline V gene encodes CDR1 SGHTA and CDR2 FQGTGA. CDR3 protein: CASSSGGAVGELFF. For the CDR3, the DNA is TGTGCCAGCAGCTCAGGGGGCGCGGTCGGGGAGCTGTTTTTT. Complete variable domain (other parts from reference TRBV7-3 and TRBJ2-2): GAGVSQTPSNKVTEKGKYVELRCDPISGHTALYWYRQSLGQGPEFLIYFQGTGAADDSGLPNDRFFAVRPEGSVSTLKIQRTERGDSAVYLCASSSGGAVGELFFGEGSRLTVL.

The rearrangement uses TRBV7-2 and TRBJ2-1; D perhaps matches TRBD2 (5 bases). The CDR3 runs 13 residues. Trimming pared 1 base from V and 8 bases from J, leaving 9 bases between. The V gene's germline CDR1 is SGHTA and CDR2 FQGNSA. The CDR3 spells CASSLERGDEQFF. The CDR3 DNA is TGTGCCAGCAGCTTAGAACGGGGAGATGAGCAGTTCTTC.

V gene TRBV11-2 combines with J gene TRBJ2-7, with D maybe TRBD1 (6 bases). V gave up 7 bases and J gave up 0 bases, with 16 bases separating them. CDR1 is SGHAT and CDR2 is FQNNGV in the germline V gene. The CDR3 covers 15 residues. CDR3 loop: CASNLNRESSYEQYF. CDR3 sequence (DNA): TGTGCCAGCAACCTCAACAGGGAAAGCTCCTACGAGCAGTACTTC.

This rearrangement joins TRBV5-1 to TRBJ1-3, with a possible D match to TRBD1 (5 bases). V was clipped by 3 bases and J by 0 bases, with 13 bases between them. Germline V gives CDR1 SGHRS, CDR2 YFSETQ. CDR3 length: 16 residues. The CDR3 here is CASSWQGTSSGNTIYF. The DNA of the CDR3 is TGCGCCAGCAGCTGGCAAGGGACGAGCTCTGGAAACACCATATATTTT.

As for this clone: The same CDR3 also results from other DNA sequences found in this sample. The chain has TRBV4-2 and TRBJ2-7; D not certain. CDR1 and CDR2 (germline): LGHNA, YNFKEQ. CDR3 length: 15 amino acids. Deletions cut 0 bases from V and 3 bases from J, with 12 bases between. CDR3 sequence reads: CASSQDQGLVYEQYF. The DNA of the CDR3 is TGTGCCAGCAGCCAAGATCAAGGATTGGTCTACGAGCAGTACTTC.

The chain employs TRBV19 and TRBJ1-6; 10 nucleotides align to TRBD1. CDR1 is LNHDA and CDR2 is SQIVND in the germline V gene (reference sequence). J was trimmed by 11 bases and V by 5 bases; bases with no gene match: 6. CDR3 length: 14 residues. The CDR3 is CASSAPDRGTPLHF. The CDR3, as DNA: TGTGCCAGTAGTGCTCCGGACAGGGGGACACCCCTCCACTTT.

This chain joins TRBV28 and TRBJ1-2; no firm D call. Germline V gene data show CDR1 as MDHEN and CDR2 as SYDVKM. Trimming pared 6 bases from V and 4 bases from J, leaving 12 bases between. The CDR3 contains 13 residues. CDR3 DNA: TGTGCCAGCAGCCCGGCAGCTTTCTATGGCTACACCTTC. This encodes CASSPAAFYGYTF.

The chain combines TRBV28 with TRBJ1-2, with 9 bases lining up with TRBD1. The CDR3 is 17 residues long. CDR1 is MDHEN, CDR2 SYDVKM, per germline. The junction had 19 bases not matched to a gene; V was cut back by 7 bases and J by 7 bases. CDR3 loop: CASIPRGGQGSASGYTF. CDR3 coding DNA: TGTGCCAGCATCCCCCGCGGGGGACAGGGTAGTGCATCTGGCTACACCTTC.

This chain links TRBV7-3 with TRBJ2-2; 9 bases map to TRBD2. CDR3 size: 16 residues. V gave up 8 bases and J gave up 2 bases; unmatched junction bases: 9. Germline V CDR1 and CDR2: SGHTA, FQGTGA. The CDR3: CASGGAGGSNTGELFF. The CDR3 DNA reads as TGTGCCAGCGGAGGAGCGGGAGGTTCTAACACCGGGGAGCTGTTTTTT. Supplemented by reference TRBV7-3 and TRBJ2-2, the full variable domain reads GAGVSQTPSNKVTEKGKYVELRCDPISGHTALYWYRQSLGQGPEFLIYFQGTGAADDSGLPNDRFFAVRPEGSVSTLKIQRTERGDSAVYLCASGGAGGSNTGELFFGEGSRLTVL.

This clone was picked up a small number of times. This chain's CDR3 is CASSLREHSYGYTF. The CDR3 nucleotides read TGTGCCAGCAGTCTCCGGGAGCATTCCTATGGCTACACCTTC. This rearrangement joins TRBV28 to TRBJ1-2; D gene uncertain. V was clipped by 5 bases and J by 4 bases, with 14 bases between them. Germline lookup yields CDR1 MDHEN and CDR2 SYDVKM. The CDR3 is made up of 14 amino acids.

This clone was recorded only once. The rearrangement uses TRBV25-1 and TRBJ1-4, with a possible D match to TRBD1 (5 bases). The CDR3 length is 15 residues. The germline gives CDR1 MGHDK, CDR2 SYGVNS. V dropped 1 base and J dropped 8 bases, with 14 bases sitting between them. The CDR3 DNA sequence: TGTGCCAGCAGTGAATCTTGGGGGGAGGGAGAAAAACTGTTTTTT. Amino acids: CASSESWGEGEKLFF.

This clone has just a few counts. V usage is TRBV10-3 and J usage is TRBJ1-6, with D uncertain. V was trimmed by 8 bases and J by 5 bases, leaving 10 bases between them. The CDR3 has 13 residues. Germline V gene sequence: CDR1 ENHRY, CDR2 SYGVKD. The CDR3 region is CAIRMGDNSPLHF. The CDR3 region has the DNA TGTGCCATCCGCATGGGAGATAATTCACCCCTCCACTTT.